The entry below gives a single TCR beta chain sequence along with its context. The data were taken from a study of blood T cell repertoires in COVID-19. Study summary: PBMCs, B-cell-depleted T cells, or T cells were the source of the cDNA or gDNA that made up the material.

Study members were between about 18 and 100 years old and lived in 24 US regions. All recovered Cohort 3 donors got two negative PCRs, got clearance, or saw symptom resolution. Losses at the gene ends were 4 bases for V and 7 bases for J; bases not matched to a gene: 13. Germline V CDR1 and CDR2: MNHEY, SMNVEV (reference sequence). The CDR3 sequence is 16 residues long. Measured with immunoSEQ multiplex PCR; TCRdb has only the in-frame clones, and not every one. The data contain around 290,000 clones, roughly nine tenths of them seen just once; the ten biggest clones take up 1.7%. The chain carries TRBV27 and TRBJ1-1, with 9 bases matching TRBD1. The sample taken for sequencing was PBMCs or T cells enriched from blood (not recorded which). The origin of this receptor is a woman between 40 and 55 years old who had recovered from COVID-19. CDR3 region: CASSSNRGRGSFEAFF. Here the CDR3 DNA reads TGTGCCAGCAGTTCCAACAGGGGGCGAGGATCTTTTGAAGCTTTCTTT.